This T cell receptor (beta chain) came from a study of blood T cell repertoires in COVID-19. Study overall: Some COVID-19 samples were acute and others convalescent; all came from the United States, Italy and Spain. Sources were T cells, B-cell-depleted T cells, or PBMCs; the material itself was cDNA or gDNA.

Authors' methods: Reference gene primer amplification gave estimated nucleated cell counts. Generated by immunoSEQ multiplex PCR, the TCRdb table keeps only in-frame clones and is missing some. That table is the source of V, J and clone size, and D and trimming were worked out from the DNA. The table lists about 75,000 clones, about four fifths of them singletons. This clone appeared many times. Germline loops: CDR1 MNHEY, CDR2 SMNVEV (reference sequence). The CDR3 runs to 15 residues. With 0 bases removed from V and 6 bases from J, the gap between germline ends came to 12 bases. Material for sequencing was peripheral blood. The chain employs TRBV27 and TRBJ1-5; maybe TRBD1 (5 bases). The clonotype comes from a woman older than 75 with active or convalescent COVID-19. Written as DNA, the CDR3 is TGTGCCAGCAGTTTATCGGGGCAGGGAGGTCAGCCCCAGCATTTT. It yields the protein CASSLSGQGGQPQHF.